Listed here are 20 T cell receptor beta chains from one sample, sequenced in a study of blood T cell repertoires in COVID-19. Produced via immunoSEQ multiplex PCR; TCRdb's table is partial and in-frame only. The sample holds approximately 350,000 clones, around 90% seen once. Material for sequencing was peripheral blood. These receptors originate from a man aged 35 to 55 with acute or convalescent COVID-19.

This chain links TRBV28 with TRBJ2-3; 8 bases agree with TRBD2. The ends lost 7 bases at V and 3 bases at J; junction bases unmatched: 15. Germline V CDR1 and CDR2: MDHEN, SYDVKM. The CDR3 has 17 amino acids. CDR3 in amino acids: CASKSWKSGTSTDTQYF. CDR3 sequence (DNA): TGTGCCAGCAAGTCATGGAAAAGTGGGACTAGTACAGATACGCAGTATTTT.

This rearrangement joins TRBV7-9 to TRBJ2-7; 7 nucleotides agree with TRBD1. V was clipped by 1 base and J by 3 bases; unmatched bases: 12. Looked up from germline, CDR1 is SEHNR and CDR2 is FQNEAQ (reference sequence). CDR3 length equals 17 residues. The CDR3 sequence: CASSLGIGQGEFYEQYF. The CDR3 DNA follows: TGTGCCAGCAGCTTAGGAATCGGTCAGGGGGAGTTCTACGAGCAGTACTTC.

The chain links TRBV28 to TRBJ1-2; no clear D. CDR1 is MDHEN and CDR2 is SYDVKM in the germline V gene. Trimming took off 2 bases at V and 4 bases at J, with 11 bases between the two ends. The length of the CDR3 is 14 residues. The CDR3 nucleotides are TGTGCCAGCAGTTTAGGGCAGGCGCTCTATGGCTACACCTTC. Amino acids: CASSLGQALYGYTF.

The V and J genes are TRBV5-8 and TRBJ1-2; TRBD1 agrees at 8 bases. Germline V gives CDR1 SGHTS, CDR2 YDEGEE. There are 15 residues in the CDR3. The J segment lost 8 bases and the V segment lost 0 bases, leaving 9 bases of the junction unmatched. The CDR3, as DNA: TGTGCCAGCAGCTTGGTTCAGGGGGCTGCATCCGGCTACACCTTC. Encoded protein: CASSLVQGAASGYTF.

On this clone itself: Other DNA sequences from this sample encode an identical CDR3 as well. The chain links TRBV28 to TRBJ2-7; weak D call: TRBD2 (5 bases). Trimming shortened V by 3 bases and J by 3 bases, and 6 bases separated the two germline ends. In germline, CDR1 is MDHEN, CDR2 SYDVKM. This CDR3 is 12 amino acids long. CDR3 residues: CASSFRGYEQYF. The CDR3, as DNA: TGTGCCAGCAGTTTTCGGGGCTACGAGCAGTACTTC.

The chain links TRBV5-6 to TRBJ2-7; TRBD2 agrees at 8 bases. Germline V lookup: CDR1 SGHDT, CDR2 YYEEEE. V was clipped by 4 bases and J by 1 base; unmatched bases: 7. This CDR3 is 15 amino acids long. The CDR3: CASSRRLAGSYEQYF. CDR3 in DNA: TGTGCCAGCAGCCGTAGGTTAGCGGGGTCCTACGAGCAGTACTTC.

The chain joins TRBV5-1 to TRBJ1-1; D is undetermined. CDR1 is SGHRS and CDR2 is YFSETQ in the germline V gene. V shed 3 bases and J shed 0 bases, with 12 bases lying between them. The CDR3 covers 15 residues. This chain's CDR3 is CASSSEVGVNTEAFF. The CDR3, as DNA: TGCGCCAGCAGCTCGGAGGTAGGCGTGAACACTGAAGCTTTCTTT. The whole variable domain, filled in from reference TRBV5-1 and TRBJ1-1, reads KAGVTQTPRYLIKTRGQQVTLSCSPISGHRSVSWYQQTPGQGLQFLFEYFSETQRNKGNFPGRFSGRQFSNSRSEMNVSTLELGDSALYLCASSSEVGVNTEAFFGQGTRLTVV.

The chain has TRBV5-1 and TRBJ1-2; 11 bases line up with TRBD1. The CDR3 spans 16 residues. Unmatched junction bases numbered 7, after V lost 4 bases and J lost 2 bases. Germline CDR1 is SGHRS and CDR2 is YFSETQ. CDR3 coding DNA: TGCGCCAGCAGCCCTGGACAGGGGGCGGCCAACTATGGCTACACCTTC. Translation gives CASSPGQGAANYGYTF.

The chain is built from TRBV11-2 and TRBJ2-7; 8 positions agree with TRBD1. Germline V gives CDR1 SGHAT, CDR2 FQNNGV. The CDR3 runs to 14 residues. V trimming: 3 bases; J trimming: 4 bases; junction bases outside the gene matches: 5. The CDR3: CASSFAGGAYEQYF. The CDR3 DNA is TGTGCCAGCAGCTTTGCAGGGGGCGCGTACGAGCAGTACTTC.

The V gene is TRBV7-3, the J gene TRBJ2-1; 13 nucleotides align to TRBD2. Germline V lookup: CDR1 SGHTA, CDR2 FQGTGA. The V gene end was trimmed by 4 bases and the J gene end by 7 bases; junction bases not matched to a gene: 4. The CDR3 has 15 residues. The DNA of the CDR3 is TGTGCCAGCAGCTGGGGGGGACTAGCGGGAAATGAGCAGTTCTTC. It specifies CASSWGGLAGNEQFF.

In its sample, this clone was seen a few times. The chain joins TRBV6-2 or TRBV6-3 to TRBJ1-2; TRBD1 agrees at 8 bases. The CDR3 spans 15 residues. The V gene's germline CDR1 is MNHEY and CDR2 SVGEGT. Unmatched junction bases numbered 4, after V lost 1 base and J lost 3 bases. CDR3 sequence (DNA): TGTGCCAGCAGTTACTTCAGGGGGCAGGACTATGGCTACACCTTC. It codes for CASSYFRGQDYGYTF.

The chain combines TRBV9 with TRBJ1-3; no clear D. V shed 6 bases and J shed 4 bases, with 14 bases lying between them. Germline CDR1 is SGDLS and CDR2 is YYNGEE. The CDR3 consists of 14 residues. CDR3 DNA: TGTGCCAGCACCCTGCCTGGACTAGGAAACACCATATATTTT. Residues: CASTLPGLGNTIYF. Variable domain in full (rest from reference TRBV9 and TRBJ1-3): DSGVTQTPKHLITATGQRVTLRCSPRSGDLSVYWYQQSLDQGLQFLIQYYNGEERAKGNILERFSAQQFPDLHSELNLSSLELGDSALYFCASTLPGLGNTIYFGEGSWLTVV.

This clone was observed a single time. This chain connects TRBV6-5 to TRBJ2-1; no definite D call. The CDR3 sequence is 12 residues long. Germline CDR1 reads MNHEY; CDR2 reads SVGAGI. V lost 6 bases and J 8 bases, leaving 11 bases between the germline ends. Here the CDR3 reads CASSSPYYEQFF. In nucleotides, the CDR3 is TGTGCCAGCAGCTCCCCATACTATGAGCAGTTCTTC.

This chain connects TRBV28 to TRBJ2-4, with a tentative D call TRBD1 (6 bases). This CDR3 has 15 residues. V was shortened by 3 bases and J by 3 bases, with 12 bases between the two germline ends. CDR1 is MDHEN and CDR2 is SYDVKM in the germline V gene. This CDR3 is CASSLQGRLKNIQYF. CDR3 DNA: TGTGCCAGCAGTTTGCAGGGGCGTCTCAAAAACATTCAGTACTTC.

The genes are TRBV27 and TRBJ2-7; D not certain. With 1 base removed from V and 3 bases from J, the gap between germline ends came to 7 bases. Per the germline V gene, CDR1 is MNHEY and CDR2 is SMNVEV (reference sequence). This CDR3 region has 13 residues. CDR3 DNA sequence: TGTGCCAGCAGTTTATATGGCAGCTACGAGCAGTACTTC. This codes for CASSLYGSYEQYF.

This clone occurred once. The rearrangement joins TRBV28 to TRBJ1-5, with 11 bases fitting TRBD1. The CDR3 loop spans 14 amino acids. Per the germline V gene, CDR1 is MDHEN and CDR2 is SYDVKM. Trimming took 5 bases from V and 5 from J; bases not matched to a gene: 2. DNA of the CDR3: TGTGCCAGCAGTATGGGACAGGGGGATCAGCCCCAGCATTTT. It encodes CASSMGQGDQPQHF.

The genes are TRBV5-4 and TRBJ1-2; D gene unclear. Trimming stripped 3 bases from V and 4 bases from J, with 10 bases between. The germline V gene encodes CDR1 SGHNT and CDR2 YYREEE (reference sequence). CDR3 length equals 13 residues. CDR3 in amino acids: CASSSGGGYGYTF. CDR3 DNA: TGTGCCAGCAGCTCGGGAGGTGGCTATGGCTACACCTTC. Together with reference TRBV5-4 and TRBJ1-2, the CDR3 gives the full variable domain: ETGVTQSPTHLIKTRGQQVTLRCSSQSGHNTVSWYQQALGQGPQFIFQYYREEENGRGNFPPRFSGLQFPNYSSELNVNALELDDSALYLCASSSGGGYGYTFGSGTRLTVV.

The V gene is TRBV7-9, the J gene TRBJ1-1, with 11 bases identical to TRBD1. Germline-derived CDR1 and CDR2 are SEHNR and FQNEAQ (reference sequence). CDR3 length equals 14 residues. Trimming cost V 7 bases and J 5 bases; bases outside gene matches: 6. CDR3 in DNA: TGTGCCAGCAACAACCGGGACAGGGGGACTGAAGCTTTCTTT. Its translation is CASNNRDRGTEAFF.

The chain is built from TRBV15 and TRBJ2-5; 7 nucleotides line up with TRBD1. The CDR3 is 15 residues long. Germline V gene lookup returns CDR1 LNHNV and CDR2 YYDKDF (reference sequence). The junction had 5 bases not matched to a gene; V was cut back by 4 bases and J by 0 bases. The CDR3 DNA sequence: TGTGCCACCAGCAATGAACAGGGGAACCAAGAGACCCAGTACTTC. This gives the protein CATSNEQGNQETQYF.

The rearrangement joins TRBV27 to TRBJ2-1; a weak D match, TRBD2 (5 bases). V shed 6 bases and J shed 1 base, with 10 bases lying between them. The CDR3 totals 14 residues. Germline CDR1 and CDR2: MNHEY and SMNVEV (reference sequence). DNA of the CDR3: TGTGCCAGCAGCGGCGGGTTTTCCTACAATGAGCAGTTCTTC. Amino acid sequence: CASSGGFSYNEQFF.